These 25 T cell receptor beta chains were sequenced from one sample in a study of CD8+CD57+ T cells in acquired aplastic anemia. Before being chosen for sequencing, patients had shown CD8+CD57+ cell expansion by flow cytometry. TCR beta VDJ and CDR3 profiles were obtained from a genomic DNA template. TCRdb reprocessed the reads via MiXCR and lists one record per CDR3 protein. The sample includes about 180,000 distinct CDR3 sequences, over 40% of them seen just once. The source material was sorted CD4+, CD8+, or CD8+CD57+ T cells (not recorded which) from PBMCs. These TCRs come from a human donor with aplastic anemia.

This clonotype was counted ten times or more. CDR3 loop: CASSMLYEQYF. The DNA for the CDR3 is TGTGCCAGCAGCATGCTCTACGAGCAGTACTTC. This sequence joins TRBV7-2 and TRBJ2-7; unclear D gene. The CDR3 is 11 amino acids. Germline CDR1 reads SGHTA; CDR2 reads FQGNSA. The V end was cut by 5 bases, the J end by 3 bases, with 5 bases between.

The chain combines TRBV30 with TRBJ1-2; D not resolved. The CDR3 is 14 residues long. CDR1 is GTSNPN and CDR2 is SVGIG in the germline V gene (reference sequence). Trimming took 7 bases from V and 4 from J, leaving 19 bases between them. The CDR3 here is CASLGQPQTYGYTF. CDR3 DNA: TGTGCCTCCCTCGGTCAGCCACAAACCTATGGCTACACCTTC.

The gene calls are TRBV29-1 and TRBJ2-5; 9 nucleotides agree with TRBD2. Germline-derived CDR1 and CDR2 are SQVTM and ANQGSEA. V shed 4 bases, J shed 1 base, and the junction held 4 bases outside the gene matches. This CDR3 is 14 amino acids long. This CDR3 reads CSVVLAGSQETQYF. The CDR3, as DNA: TGCAGCGTTGTGCTAGCGGGGAGCCAAGAGACCCAGTACTTC.

This clonotype was counted many times. The gene calls are TRBV18 and TRBJ2-7; D gene unclear. From germline, CDR1 is KGHSH and CDR2 LQKENI. Trimming cost V 1 base and J 5 bases, with 9 bases left between them. This CDR3 has 13 residues. This CDR3 is CASSPQSTDEQYF. The DNA for the CDR3 is TGTGCCAGCTCACCACAGTCTACCGACGAGCAGTACTTC.

This clonotype has a count of ten or more. Sequence at one end of the junction differs from germline and may be a read error. The V call is TRBV11-3, the J call TRBJ2-1; 7 nucleotides match TRBD1. In germline, CDR1 is SGHNT, CDR2 YENEEA. This CDR3 contains 14 residues. The chain's CDR3 is CASSSGQRSNEQFF. In nucleotides, the CDR3 is TGTGCCAGCAGCTCGGGACAGCGATCCAATGAGCAGTTTTTC. Combining the CDR3 with reference TRBV11-3 and TRBJ2-1 gives the whole variable domain EAGVVQSPRYKIIEKKQPVAFWCNPISGHNTLYWYLQNLGQGPELLIRYENEEAVDDSQLPKDRFSAERLKGVDSTLKIQPAELGDSAVYLCASSSGQRSNEQFFGPGTRLTVL.

The sample holds one count of this clonotype. A read error may account for a junction end that differs from germline. The V gene is TRBV10-3, the J gene TRBJ1-6; D uncertain. Germline assignment: CDR1 ENHRY and CDR2 SYGVKD. The CDR3 extends over 16 amino acids. CDR3 coding DNA: TGTGCCATCAGTGAGTCAGGGAGCTCCTACAATTCACCCCTCCACTTT. Translation gives CAISESGSSYNSPLHF.

There are many counts of this clonotype. The genes are TRBV7-2 and TRBJ1-1; TRBD1 might be the D (5 bases). The V and J ends lost 4 bases and 4 bases respectively, with 16 bases between them. Germline V gene data show CDR1 as SGHTA and CDR2 as FQGNSA. The CDR3 has 15 residues. CDR3 sequence reads: CASSSTRGLLTEAFF. CDR3 nucleotides: TGTGCCAGCAGCTCGACGAGGGGACTCCTCACTGAAGCTTTCTTT.

On this clonotype: Its ends do not fully match the called genes, so a read error is possible. This sequence joins TRBV10-3 and TRBJ1-6; D ambiguous. Germline assignment: CDR1 ENHRY and CDR2 SYGVKD. The CDR3 contains 12 residues. The DNA for the CDR3 is TGTGCCAGCAGTGAAAACCGGGCAACAATTCACTTT. It codes for CASSENRATIHF.

The V and J genes are TRBV20-1 and TRBJ1-6, with 7 bases matching TRBD1. The CDR3 runs 15 residues. V shed 6 bases and J 0 bases; nucleotides not matched to a gene: 5. The germline V gene encodes CDR1 DFQATT and CDR2 SNEGSKA (reference sequence). The CDR3 DNA reads TGCAGTGCGAACAGGGACAGCTCCTATAATTCACCCCTCCACTTT. Translated: CSANRDSSYNSPLHF.

V usage is TRBV10-3 and J usage is TRBJ1-1; 10 bases line up with TRBD1. Germline CDR1 reads ENHRY; CDR2 reads SYGVKD. The CDR3 is 13 residues long. V lost 10 bases to trimming and J lost 7 bases; unmatched junction nucleotides: 9. The CDR3 DNA reads as TGTGCCAGCTTAGGGACAGGGGACAATGAAGCTTTCTTT. Its translation: CASLGTGDNEAFF.

The chain recombines TRBV9 with TRBJ1-1; 7 nucleotides agree with TRBD1. Germline lookup yields CDR1 SGDLS and CDR2 YYNGEE. The CDR3 covers 16 residues. The J segment lost 1 base and the V segment lost 0 bases, leaving 6 bases of the junction unmatched. The CDR3 nucleotides read TGTGCCAGCAGCGTAGAGGGACAGACTGGGAACACTGAAGCTTTCTTT. Its translation: CASSVEGQTGNTEAFF.

This clonotype was seen a handful of times. One end of the junction fails to match germline, which may point to a read error. The rearrangement joins TRBV29-1 to TRBJ1-2; D unresolved. CDR3 length: 13 residues. CDR1 and CDR2 from the germline V gene are SQVTM and ANQGSEA. The CDR3 loop is CSVEGASDYGYTF. The CDR3 DNA reads as TGCAGCGTAGAAGGAGCGTCTGACTATGGCTACACCTTC.

In the case of this clonotype: A much larger clone differs from this one at a single base, so this may be a read error. V gene TRBV4-2 combines with J gene TRBJ2-7, with 12 positions matching TRBD2. Germline V lookup: CDR1 LGHNA, CDR2 YNFKEQ. This CDR3 contains 20 residues. The CDR3 DNA sequence: TGTTCCAGCAGCCAAGATGGCCGACTAGCGGGAGTCCCAGGGGGATACGAGCAGTACTTC. Translating it yields CSSSQDGRLAGVPGGYEQYF.

This clonotype occurred many times. The rearrangement uses TRBV19 and TRBJ2-5; D is uncertain. Germline V gene lookup returns CDR1 LNHDA and CDR2 SQIVND (reference sequence). The CDR3 runs 13 residues. V gave up 3 bases and J gave up 5 bases, with 10 bases separating them. In DNA form, the CDR3 reads TGTGCCAGTAGTATTTCACGGGCCGAGACCCAGTACTTC. Protein product: CASSISRAETQYF. Filled out from reference TRBV19 and TRBJ2-5, the complete variable domain reads DGGITQSPKYLFRKEGQNVTLSCEQNLNHDAMYWYRQDPGQGLRLIYYSQIVNDFQKGDIAEGYSVSREKKESFPLTVTSAQKNPTAFYLCASSISRAETQYFGPGTRLLVL.

The CDR3 spells CASSEGTGWKQETQYF. CDR3 in DNA: TGTGCCAGCAGTGAAGGGACAGGATGGAAACAAGAGACCCAGTACTTC. The V and J genes are TRBV2 and TRBJ2-5, with 7 bases matching TRBD1. V was clipped by 1 base and J by 2 bases; unmatched bases: 7. The CDR3 runs 16 residues. From germline, CDR1 is SNHLY and CDR2 FYNNEI.

The chain links TRBV10-3 to TRBJ2-3, with D hard to call. CDR1 and CDR2 from the germline V gene are ENHRY and SYGVKD. The CDR3 has 12 amino acids. V was trimmed by 11 bases and J by 1 base, leaving 10 bases between them. As DNA, the CDR3 is TGTGCCGTCAACGGTGGCACAGATACGCAGTATTTT. Protein sequence: CAVNGGTDTQYF.

This clonotype is a singleton in its sample. This may come from a read error, since a much larger clone is one base off. The chain combines TRBV7-2 with TRBJ1-1; 7 bases are shared with TRBD1. This CDR3 is 13 amino acids long. Germline V gives CDR1 SGHTA, CDR2 FQGNSA. The CDR3 loop is CASRGQWNTEASF. The DNA for the CDR3 is TGTGCCAGCAGGGGACAGTGGAACACTGAAGCTTCCTTT.

This chain uses TRBV25-1 with TRBJ1-2; 9 nucleotides agree with TRBD1. This CDR3 is 13 amino acids long. Germline V CDR1 and CDR2: MGHDK, SYGVNS. The V and J ends lost 8 bases and 6 bases, in that order; junction bases with no gene match: 7. DNA for the CDR3: TGTGCCAGCGGAGGACAGGGGTTCGATGGCTACACCTTC. It is translated as CASGGQGFDGYTF.

The table lists this clonotype with a few counts. J is TRBJ1-1 and V is TRBV30; D not certain. The CDR3 is 12 residues long. V was cut by 3 bases and J by 0 bases, with 5 bases left in between. CDR1 is GTSNPN and CDR2 is SVGIG in the germline V gene (reference sequence). CDR3 loop: CAWRQMNTEAFF. Written as DNA, the CDR3 is TGTGCCTGGAGACAGATGAACACTGAAGCTTTCTTT.

The chain links TRBV15 to TRBJ1-1; no reliable D call. The CDR3 is made up of 12 amino acids. The V gene lost 8 bases and the J gene lost 1 base, with 8 bases spanning the gap. The germline CDR1 and CDR2 sequences are LNHNV and YYDKDF (reference sequence). The CDR3 coding sequence is TGTGCCACCGCGCCAGCGAACACTGAAGCTTTCTTT. Protein sequence: CATAPANTEAFF.

The chain has TRBV7-9 and TRBJ1-1; D remains ambiguous. Per the germline V gene, CDR1 is SEHNR and CDR2 is FQNEAQ (reference sequence). The CDR3 totals 11 residues. Trimming stripped 0 bases from V and 7 bases from J, with 3 bases between. The CDR3 sequence: CASSLAYEAFF. DNA for the CDR3: TGTGCCAGCAGCTTAGCTTATGAAGCTTTCTTT.

This clonotype has ten or more counts. V and J are TRBV12-3 or TRBV12-4 and TRBJ2-2; a possible D gene is TRBD2 (6 bases). Trimming left V 6 bases short and J 5 bases short, with 7 bases between. The CDR3 covers 12 residues. The CDR3 region is CASRGGTGELFF. The CDR3 region has the DNA TGTGCCAGCAGGGGAGGAACCGGGGAGCTGTTTTTT.

The chain employs TRBV4-1 and TRBJ2-7, with 8 bases identical to TRBD2. The CDR3 is 15 residues long. With V trimmed by 3 bases and J by 4 bases, 8 bases remained unmatched. Germline V gives CDR1 MGHRA, CDR2 YSYEKL. This chain's CDR3 is CASSQTGTSRYEQYF. The CDR3 bases are TGCGCCAGCAGCCAGACCGGGACTAGTAGGTACGAGCAGTACTTC.

The rearrangement uses TRBV6-1 and TRBJ2-5; possibly TRBD2 for D (5 bases). CDR3 length: 14 residues. Germline V gives CDR1 MNHNS, CDR2 SASEGT. V lost 4 bases to trimming and J lost 5 bases, with 14 bases between them. The CDR3 protein is CASSGLKWRETQYF. CDR3 nucleotide sequence: TGTGCCAGCAGTGGTCTTAAGTGGAGGGAGACCCAGTACTTC.

This rearrangement joins TRBV24-1 to TRBJ2-5; D perhaps matches TRBD2 (6 bases). Germline V gene data show CDR1 as KGHDR and CDR2 as SFDVKD. The CDR3 runs to 14 residues. V gave up 4 bases and J gave up 9 bases, with 17 bases separating them. In nucleotides, the CDR3 is TGTGCCACCAGTGACTGGTCGGCGGGGCAAGCCCAGTACTTC. Translation gives CATSDWSAGQAQYF.